Shown below are 23 T cell receptor beta chains from a single sample sequenced in a study of T cells in Graves' hyperthyroidism and ophthalmopathy (dated by TCRdb to about 2019). Library preparation was by multiplex PCR. The instrument given in TCRdb is Illumina HiSeq 2000. The TCR beta CDR3 regions were amplified from the RNA transcripts. For the first round of RT-PCR on the TCR CDR3, the HTBI primer set was used together with the Qiagen OneStep RT-PCR kit. TCRdb itself trimmed the public reads at Q25 with fastp, ran MiXCR and retained productive beta chains. Records with the same CDR3 protein are collapsed into one entry carrying the most frequent genes and DNA. In this sample the table shows about 98,000 distinct CDR3 sequences, roughly 40% of which occur a single time. The top ten clonotypes cover roughly a tenth of the sample. Sequencing used peripheral blood or thyroid tissue (not recorded which). These receptors were collected from a young woman with Graves' hyperthyroidism.

This clonotype appeared many times. The chain recombines TRBV6-5 with TRBJ2-2, with D possibly being TRBD1 (5 bases). CDR3 length equals 14 residues. CDR1 MNHEY and CDR2 SVGAGI come from the germline V gene. Trimming cost V 6 bases and J 6 bases, with 14 bases left between them. CDR3 DNA sequence: TGTGCCAGCAGGGTTGCCATAGGGGCCGGGGAGCTGTTTTTT. Its translation: CASRVAIGAGELFF.

The chain couples TRBV9 to TRBJ2-5; 9 nucleotides match TRBD2. From germline, CDR1 is SGDLS and CDR2 YYNGEE. The CDR3 sequence is 15 residues long. After removal of 4 bases from V and 5 bases from J, the junction contained 9 bases not matched to a gene. The chain's CDR3 is CASSLNGGRAETQYF. Here the CDR3 DNA reads TGTGCCAGCAGCTTAAATGGCGGGAGGGCCGAGACCCAGTACTTC. Complete variable domain (other parts from reference TRBV9 and TRBJ2-5): DSGVTQTPKHLITATGQRVTLRCSPRSGDLSVYWYQQSLDQGLQFLIQYYNGEERAKGNILERFSAQQFPDLHSELNLSSLELGDSALYFCASSLNGGRAETQYFGPGTRLLVL.

This clonotype was picked up many times. This chain connects TRBV5-1 to TRBJ1-4; D is undetermined. Trimming stripped 0 bases from V and 4 bases from J, with 4 bases between. Germline lookup yields CDR1 SGHRS and CDR2 YFSETQ. The CDR3 is 13 residues long. The CDR3 DNA sequence: TGCGCCAGCAGCTTGGGAATTAATGAAAAACTGTTTTTT. This codes for CASSLGINEKLFF. Full variable domain (outside the CDR3, taken from reference TRBV5-1 and TRBJ1-4): KAGVTQTPRYLIKTRGQQVTLSCSPISGHRSVSWYQQTPGQGLQFLFEYFSETQRNKGNFPGRFSGRQFSNSRSEMNVSTLELGDSALYLCASSLGINEKLFFGSGTQLSVL.

This clonotype was observed many times. The V and J genes are TRBV20-1 and TRBJ1-1; no definite D call. The length of the CDR3 is 14 residues. Trimming cost V 1 base and J 2 bases, with 11 bases left between them. Germline V gene data show CDR1 as DFQATT and CDR2 as SNEGSKA (reference sequence). The chain's CDR3 is CSARGAHPNTEAFF. The CDR3 DNA is TGCAGTGCTAGAGGAGCCCACCCAAACACTGAAGCTTTCTTT.

This clonotype came up many times. V gene TRBV6-6 combines with J gene TRBJ1-1; 8 nucleotides line up with TRBD1. The CDR3 covers 15 residues. V dropped 4 bases and J dropped 1; count of bases not matched to a gene: 5. From germline, CDR1 is MNHNY and CDR2 SVGAGI (reference sequence). CDR3 protein: CASSSTGEGNTEAFF. The CDR3 DNA is TGTGCCAGCAGTTCGACAGGGGAAGGGAACACTGAAGCTTTCTTT.

This clonotype was observed at least ten times. The chain couples TRBV30 to TRBJ1-2; D remains ambiguous. The length of the CDR3 is 12 residues. Trimming shortened V by 2 bases and J by 3 bases, and 7 bases separated the two germline ends. Germline values: CDR1 GTSNPN, CDR2 SVGIG (reference sequence). The DNA of the CDR3 is TGTGCCTGGAGTTACACAGACTATGGCTACACCTTC. Translating gives CAWSYTDYGYTF.

This clonotype showed up many times. The chain carries TRBV20-1 and TRBJ2-5, with TRBD2 matching 12 bases. The CDR3 covers 15 residues. The junction had 12 bases not matched to a gene; V was cut back by 6 bases and J by 7 bases. Germline CDR1 and CDR2: DFQATT and SNEGSKA (reference sequence). The CDR3 here is CSATGTSGFWGTQYF. The CDR3 DNA reads TGCAGTGCGACCGGGACTAGCGGGTTCTGGGGGACCCAGTACTTC.

Turning to this clonotype: Compared with germline, one end of the junction differs, possibly owing to a read error. V usage is TRBV15 and J usage is TRBJ1-1; no clear D gene. Germline CDR1 LNHNV, CDR2 YYDKDF (reference sequence). CDR3 size: 16 residues. This CDR3 reads CATSRDIWAGNTEAFF. The CDR3 region has the DNA TGTGCCACCAGCAGAGATATATGGGCGGGGAACACTGAAGCCTTCTTT. Together with reference TRBV15 and TRBJ1-1, the CDR3 gives the full variable domain: DAMVIQNPRYQVTQFGKPVTLSCSQTLNHNVMYWYQQKSSQAPKLLFHYYDKDFNNEADTPDNFQSRRPNTSFCFLDIRSPGLGDTAMYLCATSRDIWAGNTEAFFGQGTRLTVV.

This clonotype was detected many times. The chain has TRBV28 and TRBJ1-4; D ambiguous. Trimming removed 7 bases from V and 7 bases from J, with 13 bases in between. Germline CDR1 reads MDHEN; CDR2 reads SYDVKM. This CDR3 has 13 residues. CDR3 region: CASIKGYGEKLFF. The CDR3 bases are TGTGCCAGCATTAAAGGGTACGGTGAAAAACTGTTTTTT.

This clonotype was observed a handful of times. V gene TRBV7-2 combines with J gene TRBJ1-1; tentatively, D is TRBD1 (6 bases). Trimming took 5 bases from V and 2 from J, leaving 18 bases between them. CDR1 and CDR2 (germline): SGHTA, FQGNSA. This CDR3 has 16 amino acids. The CDR3 nucleotides are TGTGCCAGCAGCCAGACTCCGGGACAAAAAAACACTGAAGCTTTCTTT. Translating it yields CASSQTPGQKNTEAFF.

This clonotype was observed at least ten times. For the CDR3, the DNA is TGTGCCAGTACCTCCGGGACCTCGGCTGGCAATCAGCCCCAGCATTTT. Translating gives CASTSGTSAGNQPQHF. The chain joins TRBV19 to TRBJ1-5; possibly TRBD1 for D (5 bases). The CDR3 spans 16 residues. Germline CDR1 and CDR2: LNHDA and SQIVND (reference sequence). V dropped 7 bases and J dropped 2 bases, with 18 bases sitting between them.

Many counts were recorded for this clonotype. This chain uses TRBV9 with TRBJ1-4; TRBD1 is a possible D gene (6 bases). Germline V gene sequence: CDR1 SGDLS, CDR2 YYNGEE. V was pared by 4 bases and J by 8 bases, with 15 bases between. The CDR3 sequence is 14 residues long. The CDR3 reads CASSPRGAGEKLFF. The CDR3, as DNA: TGTGCCAGCAGCCCGCGGGGGGCAGGAGAAAAACTGTTTTTT.

This clonotype was detected many times. The CDR3 DNA follows: TGCGCCAGCACCGCGGGGAGCTCTGGGGCCAACGTCCTGACTTTC. Translation: CASTAGSSGANVLTF. The rearrangement uses TRBV5-1 and TRBJ2-6; D possibly corresponds to TRBD2 (6 bases). The CDR3 totals 15 residues. Trimming removed 6 bases from V and 0 bases from J, with 10 bases in between. The germline gives CDR1 SGHRS, CDR2 YFSETQ.

The chain couples TRBV29-1 to TRBJ1-2; D remains ambiguous. In germline, CDR1 is SQVTM, CDR2 ANQGSEA. This CDR3 comprises 12 residues. The V and J ends lost 7 bases and 5 bases respectively, with 14 bases between them. The CDR3 is CSAWGAWYGYTF. The CDR3 nucleotides read TGCAGCGCCTGGGGTGCTTGGTATGGCTACACCTTC.

As to this clonotype: A much larger clonotype is one base distant, so this may be a read error. As the CDR3 is not closed by the conserved phenylalanine or tryptophan, this likely results from a read error. The rearrangement links TRBV24-1 to TRBJ1-5; tentative D call: TRBD1 (5 bases). The CDR3 is 15 residues long. CDR1 is KGHDR, CDR2 SFDVKD, per germline. V was cut by 11 bases and J by 0 bases, with 16 bases left in between. The CDR3 region is CASRITGYSNQPQHS. The CDR3 DNA follows: TGTGCCAGCAGGATTACAGGCTATAGCAATCAGCCCCAGCATTCT.

The rearrangement links TRBV10-2 to TRBJ2-7, with a possible D match to TRBD1 (5 bases). Germline V lookup: CDR1 WSHSY, CDR2 SAAADI. V lost 5 bases to trimming and J lost 10 bases, with 18 bases between them. This CDR3 contains 13 residues. As DNA, the CDR3 is TGCGCCAGCAGTACTGACAGTAGCAGGGCTCAGTACTTC. Translating gives CASSTDSSRAQYF.

This sequence joins TRBV7-2 and TRBJ1-6; weak D call: TRBD1 (5 bases). This CDR3 spans 16 amino acids. The ends were cut back, 6 bases at V and 2 bases at J, with 14 bases in the middle. CDR1 is SGHTA, CDR2 FQGNSA, per germline. The CDR3, as DNA: TGTGCCAGCAGAACCAGGGTTGAGACCTATAATTCACCCCTCCACTTT. Its translation is CASRTRVETYNSPLHF. Filled out from reference TRBV7-2 and TRBJ1-6, the complete variable domain reads GAGVSQSPSNKVTEKGKDVELRCDPISGHTALYWYRQSLGQGLEFLIYFQGNSAPDKSGLPSDRFSAERTGGSVSTLTIQRTQQEDSAVYLCASRTRVETYNSPLHFGNGTRLTVT.

Details on this clonotype: No conserved phenylalanine or tryptophan ends this CDR3, so it is likely a read error. It is unclear where the CDR3 begins or ends on the DNA, so no DNA is shown, and the CDR3 is as TCRdb lists it. This rearrangement joins TRBV2 to TRBJ1-4; the table's D gene call, TRBD1, was not cross checked with the DNA. The CDR3 region is 9 residues in length, termini included. Germline lookup yields CDR1 SNHLY and CDR2 FYNNEI. CDR3 sequence reads: CASSGQGFY.

The chain employs TRBV7-2 and TRBJ2-7, with D possibly being TRBD1 or TRBD2 (5 bases each). Germline lookup yields CDR1 SGHTA and CDR2 FQGNSA. Trimming left V 6 bases short and J 7 bases short, with 16 bases between. This CDR3 contains 13 residues. The CDR3 coding sequence is TGTGCCAGCAGTCGTGGGACCGCTGGGGAGCAGTACTTC. Protein product: CASSRGTAGEQYF.

This chain joins TRBV5-1 and TRBJ2-7; 10 nucleotides align to TRBD1. V gave up 4 bases and J gave up 5 bases; unmatched junction bases: 9. The CDR3 loop spans 15 amino acids. Germline assignment: CDR1 SGHRS and CDR2 YFSETQ. This chain's CDR3 is CASSGGTGDNNEQYF. CDR3 DNA sequence: TGCGCCAGCAGCGGCGGGACAGGGGATAACAACGAGCAGTACTTC.

In this sample, this clonotype turned up a few times. The chain joins TRBV18 to TRBJ1-4, with TRBD1 matching over 7 bases. In germline, CDR1 is KGHSH, CDR2 LQKENI. This CDR3 is built from 15 residues. The ends lost 4 bases at V and 4 bases at J; junction bases unmatched: 6. The CDR3 loop is CASSRRDRLNEKLFF. The DNA of the CDR3 is TGTGCCAGCTCACGCCGGGACAGACTTAATGAAAAACTGTTTTTT.

Comment on this clonotype: A much larger clone sits a single nucleotide away, making a read error possible. This chain links TRBV4-2 with TRBJ2-7; 8 nucleotides line up with TRBD2. The CDR3 is 16 amino acids. The germline gives CDR1 LGHNA, CDR2 YNFKEQ. V lost 3 bases to trimming and J lost 3 bases; unmatched junction nucleotides: 10. CDR3 in DNA: TGTGCCAGCAGCCATAGGACTAGCAGAGTTTTCTACGAGCAGTACTTC. This encodes CASSHRTSRVFYEQYF.

Worth noting for this clonotype: A read error may produce the germline difference seen at one junction end. This chain links TRBV7-2 with TRBJ2-7, with a tentative D call TRBD2 (6 bases). The CDR3 loop spans 13 amino acids. CDR1 and CDR2 from the germline V gene are SGHTA and FQGNSA. Here the CDR3 reads CASSLAEGVELYF. CDR3 coding DNA: TGTGCCAGCAGCTTAGCGGAGGGAGTAGAGCTGTACTTC.